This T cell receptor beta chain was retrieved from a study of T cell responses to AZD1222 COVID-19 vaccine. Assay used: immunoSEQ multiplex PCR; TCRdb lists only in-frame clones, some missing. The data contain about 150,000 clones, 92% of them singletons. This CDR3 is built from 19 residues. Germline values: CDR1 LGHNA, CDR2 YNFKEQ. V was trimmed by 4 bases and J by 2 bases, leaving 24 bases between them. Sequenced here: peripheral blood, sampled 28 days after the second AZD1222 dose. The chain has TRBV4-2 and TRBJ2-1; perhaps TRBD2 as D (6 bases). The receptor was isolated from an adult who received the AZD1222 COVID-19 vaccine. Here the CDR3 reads CASSRDSTSRGNAYNEQFF. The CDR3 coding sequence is TGTGCCAGCAGCCGAGACTCGACTAGTCGTGGGAACGCCTACAATGAGCAGTTCTTC.